This T cell receptor beta chain was retrieved from a study of blood T cells in healthy people across ages. Study-level points and caveats: Because donor CMV status was unknown, expanded clonotype changes were possibly confounded.

For the second PCR, which ran for roughly 6 to 11 cycles, a sample-barcoded 5' primer and a J-beta primer mix were used. A template-switch adaptor that had 12 random nucleotides put a tag on each cDNA molecule. TCRdb reprocessed the 5' RACE reads with MiXCR, giving one entry per CDR3 protein. The sample lists 1.5 million to 2 million distinct CDR3 sequences, around 50% occurring once. Details on this clonotype: The target antigen is unknown.

V dropped 1 base and J dropped 2 bases, with 6 bases sitting between them. Germline V gene data show CDR1 as LGHNA and CDR2 as YNFKEQ. The CDR3 is 13 amino acids. Each donor supplied about 9.6 milliliters of peripheral blood. This sequence originates from a woman in her 40s in good health. Sequencing was performed on blood. This chain connects TRBV4-2 to TRBJ2-7; D gene ambiguous. The CDR3 loop reads CASSQAPPYEQYF. CDR3 bases: TGTGCCAGCAGCCAAGCCCCGCCCTACGAGCAGTACTTC.